The rows below give T cell receptor beta chains drawn from one sample of a study of a mutant IDH1 vaccine in newly diagnosed glioma. Sequencing was performed with immunoSEQ multiplex PCR; in TCRdb, only in-frame clones are kept and a portion is missing. The sample holds 65,000 to 70,000 clones; 80% to 90% are singletons and the top ten take about 4.8%. Sample: peripheral blood mononuclear cells (PBMCs), taken from a glioma patient treated with radiotherapy, temozolomide or both. These receptors all come from a woman in her late teens or twenties with glioma. Some clones in this sample may be carry-over from other donors' samples. Both conserved end residues are part of each CDR3. Fields, in order: V gene, clone size, J gene, D gene, CDR3 DNA, CDR3 protein. D genes are given only for firm matches. Clone size is shown for a subset of rows, as once, few, many or a class of expanded clone.

V: TRBV6-1; size: -; J: TRBJ1-4; D: -; DNA: TGTGCCAGCAGTGTTGATTTGACTAATGAAAAACTGTTTTTT; CDR3: CASSVDLTNEKLFF
V: TRBV10-1; size: -; J: TRBJ2-2; D: -; DNA: TGCGCCAGCGGGGGACGGGGAAGGACCGGGGAGCTGTTTTTT; CDR3: CASGGRGRTGELFF
V: TRBV4-3; size: -; J: TRBJ1-5; D: -; DNA: TGCGCCAGCAGCCCCATTACCACGGGACATAATCAGCCCCAGCATTTT; CDR3: CASSPITTGHNQPQHF
V: TRBV5-4; size: -; J: TRBJ2-3; D: -; DNA: TGTGCCAGCAGCTTGTCCGCGGGGACCAGGGATACGCGGTATTTT; CDR3: CASSLSAGTRDTRYF
V: TRBV4-3; size: -; J: TRBJ1-1; D: TRBD1; DNA: TGCGCCAGCAGCCAAGATCGAGGGGGCTCTGAAGCTTTCTTT; CDR3: CASSQDRGGSEAFF
V: TRBV7-9; size: -; J: TRBJ1-1; D: TRBD1; DNA: TGTGCCAGCAGCTGGGACAGGGGGGGTGTGAACACTGAAGCTTTCTTT; CDR3: CASSWDRGGVNTEAFF
V: TRBV5-4; size: -; J: TRBJ2-2; D: -; DNA: TGTGCCAGCAGCATTTCAGGCACCGGGGAGCTGTTTTTT; CDR3: CASSISGTGELFF
V: TRBV7-8; size: -; J: TRBJ1-1; D: -; DNA: -; CDR3: CASSLTVSLYTEAFF
V: TRBV5-6; size: once; J: TRBJ2-2; D: -; DNA: TGTGCCAGCAGCCTGGTTGACGGGGAGCTGTTTTTT; CDR3: CASSLVDGELFF
V: TRBV27; size: -; J: TRBJ1-2; D: -; DNA: TGTGCCAGCAGCCAGGGGAACACCAACTATGGCTACACCTTC; CDR3: CASSQGNTNYGYTF
V: TRBV5-1; size: -; J: TRBJ2-2; D: -; DNA: TGCGCCAGCAGCTTGGACCTAGTTGGGGCCGGGGAGCTGTTTTTT; CDR3: CASSLDLVGAGELFF
V: TRBV29-1; size: -; J: TRBJ1-1; D: TRBD1; DNA: TGCAGCGTCCTAAAACCGGGACAGGGGCTTTCTGAAGCTTTCTTT; CDR3: CSVLKPGQGLSEAFF
V: TRBV6-1; size: -; J: TRBJ2-1; D: -; DNA: TGTGCCAGCAACGTACTAGAGCAGTTCTTC; CDR3: CASNVLEQFF
V: TRBV7-8; size: once; J: TRBJ1-1; D: -; DNA: TGTGCCAGCAAACCTCTCAGCTCTGAGGGGAACACTGAAGCTTTCTTT; CDR3: CASKPLSSEGNTEAFF
V: TRBV11-2; size: -; J: TRBJ2-5; D: TRBD1; DNA: TGTGCCAGCAGCTCGGACAGGGGGCACGGAGAGACCCAGTACTTC; CDR3: CASSSDRGHGETQYF
V: TRBV20-1; size: -; J: TRBJ1-1; D: -; DNA: TGCAGTGCTAGAGACACTGAAGCTTTCTTT; CDR3: CSARDTEAFF
V: TRBV6-5; size: -; J: TRBJ1-1; D: TRBD1; DNA: TGTGCCAGCAGTTACGTAGGGGGCGTTATGAACACTGAAGCTTTCTTT; CDR3: CASSYVGGVMNTEAFF
V: TRBV6-1; size: -; J: TRBJ1-2; D: TRBD1; DNA: TGTGCCAGCAGCCCGGGACAGGGGGTAGGCTACACCTTC; CDR3: CASSPGQGVGYTF
V: TRBV7-8; size: -; J: TRBJ1-2; D: TRBD1; DNA: TGTGCCAGCAGCTTAACAGGGGTGACTATAGATGGCTACACCTTC; CDR3: CASSLTGVTIDGYTF
V: TRBV29-1; size: -; J: TRBJ2-1; D: -; DNA: TGCAGCGTTGTGAGGGGGACTACGAATGAGCAGTTCTTC; CDR3: CSVVRGTTNEQFF
V: TRBV5-6; size: -; J: TRBJ2-3; D: -; DNA: TGTGCCAGCAGCTTGGGGGGGCCCACAGATACGCAGTATTTT; CDR3: CASSLGGPTDTQYF
V: TRBV18; size: -; J: TRBJ1-5; D: -; DNA: TGTGCCAGCTCACCAGGGGGCAACCACAATCAGCCCCAGCATTTT; CDR3: CASSPGGNHNQPQHF
V: TRBV13; size: once; J: TRBJ2-1; D: TRBD2; DNA: TGTGCCAGCAGCCCTAAACCGGGCTACGGGAGGGATGAGCAGTTCTTC; CDR3: CASSPKPGYGRDEQFF
V: TRBV7-8; size: -; J: TRBJ2-7; D: TRBD1; DNA: TGTGCCAGCAGCCAGAAGAGACCGGGACAGGGGATTGGCGAGCAGTACTTC; CDR3: CASSQKRPGQGIGEQYF
V: TRBV19; size: -; J: TRBJ1-6; D: -; DNA: TGTGCCAGTAGTATAAGGATCAGTTCACCCCTCCACTTT; CDR3: CASSIRISSPLHF
V: TRBV5-6; size: -; J: TRBJ2-5; D: -; DNA: TGTGCCAGCAGCTTGGACAGGGTCGCCAAGGCCCAGTACTTC; CDR3: CASSLDRVAKAQYF
V: TRBV5-1; size: -; J: TRBJ2-7; D: TRBD2; DNA: TGCGCCAGCAGCTTGACTAGCGGGGGCCTTACCTACGAGCAGTACTTC; CDR3: CASSLTSGGLTYEQYF
V: TRBV29-1; size: -; J: TRBJ2-6; D: -; DNA: TGCAGCGTTGGCCGTCACGCCGCTGCTGGGGCCAACGTCCTGACTTTC; CDR3: CSVGRHAAAGANVLTF
V: TRBV6-5; size: -; J: TRBJ2-7; D: -; DNA: TGTGCCAGCAGTTACTCGGGGGTTCCCTACGAGCAGTACTTC; CDR3: CASSYSGVPYEQYF
V: TRBV7-3; size: -; J: TRBJ2-2; D: TRBD2; DNA: TGTGCCAGCAGCCCCGGACTAGCGGGAGAATTAGTATCCGGGGAGCTGTTTTTT; CDR3: CASSPGLAGELVSGELFF
V: TRBV2; size: -; J: TRBJ1-2; D: -; DNA: TGTGCCAGCAGTGAGTTACGGGGAAACTATGGCTACACCTTC; CDR3: CASSELRGNYGYTF
V: TRBV6-5; size: few; J: TRBJ2-2; D: -; DNA: TGTGCCAGCAGTAAGGCGGGGTCCGGGGAGCTGTTTTTT; CDR3: CASSKAGSGELFF
V: TRBV27; size: -; J: TRBJ2-1; D: -; DNA: TGTGCCAGCAGCTCTGGGCCCCTGTCGGAGTTCTTC; CDR3: CASSSGPLSEFF
V: TRBV7-2; size: -; J: TRBJ1-1; D: -; DNA: TGTGCCAGCAGCTTAGATGGGGCAGGGAACACTGAAGCTTTCTTT; CDR3: CASSLDGAGNTEAFF
V: TRBV7-9; size: -; J: TRBJ1-4; D: -; DNA: TGTGCCAGCAGCTTAGAGCGCGCAACTAATGAAAAACTGTTTTTT; CDR3: CASSLERATNEKLFF
V: TRBV27; size: -; J: TRBJ1-6; D: -; DNA: TGTGCCAGCTCGGCAGGGGCGGTTTCACCCCTCCACTTT; CDR3: CASSAGAVSPLHF
V: TRBV10-1; size: -; J: TRBJ2-2; D: TRBD2; DNA: TGCGCCAGCAGTGAGGGACCCCAGCGGGGGGGCCCGGGCGGGGAGCTGTTTTTT; CDR3: CASSEGPQRGGPGGELFF
V: TRBV7-9; size: few; J: TRBJ1-2; D: -; DNA: TGTGCCAGCAGCTTAGGACTGGAGACCTCGACCTATGGCTACACCTTC; CDR3: CASSLGLETSTYGYTF
V: TRBV4-1; size: -; J: TRBJ1-2; D: -; DNA: TGCGCCAGCAGCCGTTCGGGAGGGGGTGGCTACACCTTC; CDR3: CASSRSGGGGYTF
V: TRBV19; size: -; J: TRBJ1-1; D: -; DNA: TGTGCCAGTAGTATAGCAGGAGGGTACACTGAAGCTTTCTTT; CDR3: CASSIAGGYTEAFF
V: TRBV11-3; size: -; J: TRBJ2-5; D: TRBD2; DNA: TGTGCCAGCAGCTTAGTTCCTAGCGGACGCCGGGAGACCCAGTACTTC; CDR3: CASSLVPSGRRETQYF
V: TRBV18; size: -; J: TRBJ1-5; D: TRBD1; DNA: TGTGCCAGCTCACCCACAGGGGGCAATCAGCCCCAGCATTTT; CDR3: CASSPTGGNQPQHF
V: TRBV5-6; size: -; J: TRBJ1-5; D: -; DNA: TGTGCCAGCAGCTTGACAGGGTCAGGCAATCAGCCCCAGCATTTT; CDR3: CASSLTGSGNQPQHF
V: TRBV27; size: -; J: TRBJ2-2; D: TRBD2; DNA: TGTGCCAGCTCACTAGCGGGGGCCTTCCAAACCGGGGAGCTGTTTTTT; CDR3: CASSLAGAFQTGELFF
V: TRBV29-1; size: -; J: TRBJ2-4; D: TRBD1; DNA: TGCAGCGCTAAGGGACAGGGGGCGAACATTCAGTACTTC; CDR3: CSAKGQGANIQYF
V: TRBV2; size: -; J: TRBJ2-7; D: TRBD2; DNA: TGTGCCAGCAGTGAAAAGGGACTAGCGGGAGTAGTTGAGCAGTACTTC; CDR3: CASSEKGLAGVVEQYF
V: TRBV5-1; size: -; J: TRBJ2-3; D: -; DNA: TGCGCCAGCAGCTTGGACAGACGAAGCACAGATACGCAGTATTTT; CDR3: CASSLDRRSTDTQYF
V: TRBV18; size: -; J: TRBJ1-1; D: -; DNA: TGTGCCAGCTCACCCTCCACAGGAAGCCTGAACACTGAAGCTTTCTTT; CDR3: CASSPSTGSLNTEAFF
V: TRBV30; size: -; J: TRBJ1-1; D: TRBD1; DNA: TGTGCCTGGAGGCGGATGGGACAGCGTCCAGAGAACACTGAAGCTTTCTTT; CDR3: CAWRRMGQRPENTEAFF
V: TRBV5-1; size: -; J: TRBJ1-5; D: -; DNA: TGCGCCAGCAGCCCCACTCCGTATAGCAATCAGCCCCAGCATTTT; CDR3: CASSPTPYSNQPQHF
V: TRBV18; size: -; J: TRBJ2-2; D: -; DNA: TGTGCCAGCTCCCTTCTCGACACCGGGGAGCTGTTTTTT; CDR3: CASSLLDTGELFF
V: TRBV7-2; size: once; J: TRBJ2-2; D: -; DNA: TGTGCCAGCAGCCTCGGACCATCAGAGCTGTTTTTT; CDR3: CASSLGPSELFF